Following are 3 T cell receptor beta chains from one sample sequenced in a study of blood T cell repertoires in COVID-19. The table came from immunoSEQ multiplex PCR; TCRdb's copy has only in-frame clones and leaves some out. The table shows around 100,000 clones, with roughly 83% occurring only once. Material for sequencing was peripheral blood. The receptors were gathered from a woman of 80 years or more with active or convalescent COVID-19.

The gene calls are TRBV30 and TRBJ2-3; the match to TRBD2 covers 7 bases. This CDR3 has 14 amino acids. J gave up 3 bases and V 5 bases, and 8 bases lay outside the gene matches. CDR1 is GTSNPN and CDR2 is SVGIG in the germline V gene (reference sequence). This CDR3 is CAWLGGGGTDTQYF. As DNA, the CDR3 is TGTGCCTGGCTGGGGGGGGGAGGAACAGATACGCAGTATTTT.

The chain joins TRBV28 to TRBJ2-5, with a weak D call TRBD1 (6 bases). Deletions cut 3 bases from V and 3 bases from J, with 8 bases between. The CDR3 covers 13 residues. CDR1 and CDR2 from the germline V gene are MDHEN and SYDVKM. This CDR3 is CASSLGDKETQYF. The CDR3, as DNA: TGTGCCAGCAGTTTGGGGGACAAAGAGACCCAGTACTTC. Full variable domain (remainder filled in from reference TRBV28 and TRBJ2-5): DVKVTQSSRYLVKRTGEKVFLECVQDMDHENMFWYRQDPGLGLRLIYFSYDVKMKEKGDIPEGYSVSREKKERFSLILESASTNQTSMYLCASSLGDKETQYFGPGTRLLVL.

The V call is TRBV19, the J call TRBJ2-7, with 7 bases that match TRBD1. J gave up 4 bases and V 6 bases, and 9 bases lay outside the gene matches. CDR3 length: 14 residues. CDR1 and CDR2 from the germline V gene are LNHDA and SQIVND (reference sequence). CDR3 protein: CASRETGNAYEQYF. In nucleotides, the CDR3 is TGTGCCAGTAGGGAGACAGGGAACGCGTACGAGCAGTACTTC.